The clone carrying this TCR beta chain appeared a few times. The sample carries other DNA sequences with the same CDR3. Germline trimming cut 0 bases from V and 2 bases from J; bases unmatched to any gene: 2. The germline gives CDR1 SGHVS, CDR2 FQNEAQ. The CDR3 runs to 17 residues. The study collected 1 to 8 samples per patient, pretreatment and on-treatment. These data are taken from a study of PD-L1 blockade in urothelial cancer. Study-level information: Patients took up atezolizumab in the mid-2010s at 1,200 mg intravenously every 3 weeks.

PCRs were each spiked with synthetic TCR analog templates. Repertoires were generated with immunoSEQ multiplex PCR, while TCRdb's copy carries only in-frame clones and drops some. The table shows around 40,000 clones, with approximately 90% occurring only once. The gene calls are TRBV7-8 and TRBJ2-5, with 14 bases that match TRBD2. Source: PBMCs, taken around atezolizumab (anti-PD-L1) treatment. The clonotype comes from a man between 60 and 75 years old with urothelial cancer. The DNA for the CDR3 is TGTGCCAGCAGCTTAGCGGGACTAGCGGGGGTGCAAGAGACCCAGTACTTC. This codes for CASSLAGLAGVQETQYF.